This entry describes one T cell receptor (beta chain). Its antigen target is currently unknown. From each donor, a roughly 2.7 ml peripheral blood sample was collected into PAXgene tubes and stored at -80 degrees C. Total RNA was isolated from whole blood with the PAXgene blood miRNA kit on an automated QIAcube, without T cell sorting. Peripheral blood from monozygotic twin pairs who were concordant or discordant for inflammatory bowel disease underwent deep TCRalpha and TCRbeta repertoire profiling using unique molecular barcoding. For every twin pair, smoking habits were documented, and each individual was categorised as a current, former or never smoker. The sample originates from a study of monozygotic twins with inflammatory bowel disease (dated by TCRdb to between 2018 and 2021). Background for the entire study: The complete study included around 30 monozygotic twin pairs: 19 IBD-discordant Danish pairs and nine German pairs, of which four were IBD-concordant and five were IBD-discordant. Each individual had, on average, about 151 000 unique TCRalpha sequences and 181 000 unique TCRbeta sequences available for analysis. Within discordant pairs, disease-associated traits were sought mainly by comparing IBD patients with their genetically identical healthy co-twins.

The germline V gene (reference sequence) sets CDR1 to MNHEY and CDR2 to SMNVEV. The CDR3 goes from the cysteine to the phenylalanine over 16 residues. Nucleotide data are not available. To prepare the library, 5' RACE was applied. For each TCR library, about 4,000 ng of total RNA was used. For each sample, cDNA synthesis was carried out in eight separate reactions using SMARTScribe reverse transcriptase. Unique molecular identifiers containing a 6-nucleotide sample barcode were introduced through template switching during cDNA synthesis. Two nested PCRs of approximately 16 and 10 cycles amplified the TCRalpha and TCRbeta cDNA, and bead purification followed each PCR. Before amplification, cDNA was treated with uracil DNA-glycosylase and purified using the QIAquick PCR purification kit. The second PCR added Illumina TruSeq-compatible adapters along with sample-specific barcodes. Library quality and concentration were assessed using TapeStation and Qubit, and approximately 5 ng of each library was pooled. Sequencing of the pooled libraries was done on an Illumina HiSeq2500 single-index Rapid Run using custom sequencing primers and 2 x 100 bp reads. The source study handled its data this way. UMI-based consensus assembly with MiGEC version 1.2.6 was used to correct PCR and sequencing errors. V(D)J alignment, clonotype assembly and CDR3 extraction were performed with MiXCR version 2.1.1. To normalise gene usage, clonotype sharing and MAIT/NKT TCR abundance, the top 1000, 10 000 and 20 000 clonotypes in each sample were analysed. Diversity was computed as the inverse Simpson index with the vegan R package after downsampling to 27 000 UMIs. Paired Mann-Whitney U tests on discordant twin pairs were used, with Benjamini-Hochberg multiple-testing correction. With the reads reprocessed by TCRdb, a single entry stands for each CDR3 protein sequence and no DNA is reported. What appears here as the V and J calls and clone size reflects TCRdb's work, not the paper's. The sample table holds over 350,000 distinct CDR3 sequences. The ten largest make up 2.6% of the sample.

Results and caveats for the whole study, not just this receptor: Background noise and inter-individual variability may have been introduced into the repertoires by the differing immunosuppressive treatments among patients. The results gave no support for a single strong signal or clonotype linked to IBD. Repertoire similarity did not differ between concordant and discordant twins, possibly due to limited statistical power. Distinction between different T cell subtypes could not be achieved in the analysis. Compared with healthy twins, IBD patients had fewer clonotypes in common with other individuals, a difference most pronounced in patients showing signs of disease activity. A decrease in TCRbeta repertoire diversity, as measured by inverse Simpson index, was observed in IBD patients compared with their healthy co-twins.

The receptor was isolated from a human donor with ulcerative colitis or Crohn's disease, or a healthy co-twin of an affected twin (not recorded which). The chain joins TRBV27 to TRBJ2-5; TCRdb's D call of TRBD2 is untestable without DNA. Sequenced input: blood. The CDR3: CASSELAGAGSGAQYF.